Described below is a single T cell receptor beta chain sequence and its context. The antigen is unknown. Combining a sample-barcoded 5' primer with a J-beta primer mix, a second PCR ran for 7 to 11 cycles. TCRdb ran MiXCR on the 5' RACE reads and lists one entry per CDR3 protein. The repertoire includes 1 million or so distinct CDR3 sequences, about 25% of them detected once, and around 0.75% sits in the top ten. This sample stems from a study of blood T cells in healthy people across ages. Whole-study results and caveats: The donors' CMV status was not determined, possibly confounding changes in expanded clonotypes.

This CDR3 is built from 16 residues. With 6 bases clipped from V and 2 bases from J, the junction kept 12 bases outside the gene matches. Germline V gene sequence: CDR1 MNHNS, CDR2 SASEGT. The sample also formed part of further work on T cells of mothers and their children. That study adds: Researchers put all of the extracted RNA into cDNA synthesis, using around 1.4 ug per 15 ul.

V gene TRBV6-1 combines with J gene TRBJ2-7, with 8 bases lining up with TRBD1. Sequencing input: blood. The origin of this receptor is a girl aged 2 to 10 in good health. CDR3 nucleotides: TGTGCCAGCAGAACCGTCGGACAGGGACTTACCTACGAGCAGTACTTC. Protein: CASRTVGQGLTYEQYF.